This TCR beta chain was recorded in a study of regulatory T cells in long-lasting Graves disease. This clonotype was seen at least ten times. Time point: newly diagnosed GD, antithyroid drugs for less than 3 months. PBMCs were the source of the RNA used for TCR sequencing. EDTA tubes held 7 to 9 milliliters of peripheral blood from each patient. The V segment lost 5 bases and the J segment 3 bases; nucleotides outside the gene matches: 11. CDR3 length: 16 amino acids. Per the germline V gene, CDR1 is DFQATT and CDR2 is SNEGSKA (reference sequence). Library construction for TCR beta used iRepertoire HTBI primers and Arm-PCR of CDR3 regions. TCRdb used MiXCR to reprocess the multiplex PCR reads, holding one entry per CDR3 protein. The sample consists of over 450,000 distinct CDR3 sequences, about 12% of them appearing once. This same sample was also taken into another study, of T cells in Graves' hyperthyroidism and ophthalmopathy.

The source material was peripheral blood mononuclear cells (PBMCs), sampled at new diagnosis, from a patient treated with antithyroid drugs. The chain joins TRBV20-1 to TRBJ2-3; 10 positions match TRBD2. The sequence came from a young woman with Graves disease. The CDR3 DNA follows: TGCAGTGCTCAATATGGGTCTAGCGGGAGTACAGATACGCAGTATTTT. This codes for CSAQYGSSGSTDTQYF.